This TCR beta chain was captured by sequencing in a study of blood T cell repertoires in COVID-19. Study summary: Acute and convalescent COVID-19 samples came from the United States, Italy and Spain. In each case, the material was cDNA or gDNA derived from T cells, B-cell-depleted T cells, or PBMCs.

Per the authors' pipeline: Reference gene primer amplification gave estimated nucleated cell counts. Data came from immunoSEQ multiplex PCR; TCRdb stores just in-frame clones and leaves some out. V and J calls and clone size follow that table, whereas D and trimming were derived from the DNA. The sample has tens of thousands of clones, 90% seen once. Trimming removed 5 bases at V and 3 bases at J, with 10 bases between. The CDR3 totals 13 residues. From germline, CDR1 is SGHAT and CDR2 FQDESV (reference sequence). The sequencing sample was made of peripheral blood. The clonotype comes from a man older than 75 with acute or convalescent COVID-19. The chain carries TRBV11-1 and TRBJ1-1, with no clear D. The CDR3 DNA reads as TGTGCCAGCAGCCACTCTCGATACACTGAAGCTTTCTTT. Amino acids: CASSHSRYTEAFF.